The 21 T cell receptor beta chains below come from one sample, sequenced in a study of shared clonotypes between healthy human individuals. Sequencing was performed with immunoSEQ multiplex PCR; in TCRdb, only in-frame clones are kept and a portion is missing. Seen here are about 2.4 million clones, more than 85% observed once, and the top ten hold 0.35% to 0.45%. The specimen sequenced was naive CD4+ T cells from PBMCs. Described subset: CD45RA+ positively selected. Source of these receptors: a man aged 18 to 30 in good health. Some clones in this sample may be carry-over from other donors' samples.

The J gene is TRBJ1-1, the V gene TRBV29-1; 7 nucleotides agree with TRBD1. Trimming took 6 bases from V and 0 from J; bases not matched to a gene: 13. The germline CDR1 and CDR2 sequences are SQVTM and ANQGSEA. CDR3 length: 16 residues. CDR3 coding DNA: TGCAGCGTACAATACAGGGGTCCTAAAATGAACACTGAAGCTTTCTTT. The encoded protein is CSVQYRGPKMNTEAFF.

The rearrangement joins TRBV7-2 to TRBJ2-3, with 12 bases identical to TRBD1. This CDR3 region has 17 residues. After removal of 1 base from V and 4 bases from J, the junction contained 6 bases not matched to a gene. Germline CDR1 SGHTA, CDR2 FQGNSA. CDR3 amino acids: CASSLGGTGGAPDTQYF. CDR3 coding DNA: TGTGCCAGCAGCTTAGGGGGGACAGGGGGCGCCCCAGATACGCAGTATTTT. Based on the CDR3 plus reference TRBV7-2 and TRBJ2-3, the full variable domain is GAGVSQSPSNKVTEKGKDVELRCDPISGHTALYWYRQSLGQGLEFLIYFQGNSAPDKSGLPSDRFSAERTGGSVSTLTIQRTQQEDSAVYLCASSLGGTGGAPDTQYFGPGTRLTVL.

The rearrangement links TRBV10-3 to TRBJ2-5; 8 bases fit TRBD2. Germline-derived CDR1 and CDR2 are ENHRY and SYGVKD. The CDR3 is 13 amino acids. V lost 6 bases and J lost 4; bases outside the gene matches: 4. CDR3 sequence (DNA): TGTGCCATCAGAAACCTAGCGGGAGAGACCCAGTACTTC. Protein product: CAIRNLAGETQYF.

Notes on this clone: This CDR3 is also generated by other DNA sequences in the sample. The chain links TRBV28 to TRBJ1-1; no firm D call. Trimming stripped 3 bases from V and 0 bases from J, with 5 bases between. The CDR3 is made up of 13 amino acids. Germline V gene data show CDR1 as MDHEN and CDR2 as SYDVKM. CDR3 sequence reads: CASSLMMNTEAFF. CDR3 DNA: TGTGCCAGCAGTTTGATGATGAACACTGAAGCTTTCTTT. Full variable domain (remainder filled in from reference TRBV28 and TRBJ1-1): DVKVTQSSRYLVKRTGEKVFLECVQDMDHENMFWYRQDPGLGLRLIYFSYDVKMKEKGDIPEGYSVSREKKERFSLILESASTNQTSMYLCASSLMMNTEAFFGQGTRLTVV.

V usage is TRBV28 and J usage is TRBJ1-1; D gene ambiguous. Between the trimmed V and J ends, which lost 6 bases and 3 bases, there was a span of 8 bases. The CDR3 covers 12 residues. CDR1 MDHEN and CDR2 SYDVKM come from the germline V gene. CDR3 nucleotides: TGTGCCAGCAGGTCGGGCGACACTGAAGCTTTCTTT. Translation: CASRSGDTEAFF.

The rearrangement links TRBV16 to TRBJ1-3; TRBD1 is a possible D gene (5 bases). The germline V gene has CDR1 KGHSY and CDR2 FQNENV. V lost 0 bases and J lost 4, with 10 bases in between. The CDR3 is 15 amino acids. CDR3 residues: CASSQSSGTGNTIYF. The CDR3 DNA follows: TGTGCCAGCAGCCAATCATCAGGGACGGGAAACACCATATATTTT.

V usage is TRBV5-1 and J usage is TRBJ2-7, with 10 nucleotides matching TRBD1. Per the germline V gene, CDR1 is SGHRS and CDR2 is YFSETQ. The CDR3 covers 15 residues. The junction had 6 bases not matched to a gene; V was cut back by 4 bases and J by 2 bases. CDR3 loop: CASSGDRGLPYEQYF. In DNA, the CDR3 is TGCGCCAGCAGCGGGGACAGGGGCCTTCCCTACGAGCAGTACTTC.

The V and J genes are TRBV5-1 and TRBJ2-5; D is uncertain. Germline-derived CDR1 and CDR2 are SGHRS and YFSETQ. The V end lost 0 bases, the J end lost 4 bases, and 13 bases lay between the germline ends. The length of the CDR3 is 15 residues. As DNA, the CDR3 is TGCGCCAGCAGCTTGGCCCGTGGGGTGGGAGAGACCCAGTACTTC. Protein: CASSLARGVGETQYF.

The V call is TRBV6-1, the J call TRBJ1-3; D is perhaps TRBD1 (6 bases). Trimming stripped 5 bases from V and 4 bases from J, with 9 bases between. CDR1 and CDR2 (germline): MNHNS, SASEGT. The CDR3 runs 13 residues. The CDR3 is CASSQDRGNTIYF. CDR3 nucleotides: TGTGCCAGCAGTCAGGACAGAGGAAACACCATATATTTT.

The chain is built from TRBV27 and TRBJ2-1; TRBD2 aligns across 10 bases. Germline V gene sequence: CDR1 MNHEY, CDR2 SMNVEV (reference sequence). CDR3 length: 17 amino acids. Trimming took 8 bases from V and 0 from J; bases not matched to a gene: 10. In DNA, the CDR3 is TGTGCCAGCGGCTTGACTAGCGGGCGGAGCTCCTACAATGAGCAGTTCTTC. Amino acids: CASGLTSGRSSYNEQFF.

The chain links TRBV5-8 to TRBJ2-7; the D call may be TRBD1 or TRBD2 (6 bases each). The CDR3 is 16 residues long. Per the germline V gene, CDR1 is SGHTS and CDR2 is YDEGEE. Trimming left V 4 bases short and J 0 bases short, with 17 bases between. In nucleotides, the CDR3 is TGTGCCAGCAGCCGCCGGAGGGGGGCAAACTCCTACGAGCAGTACTTC. Encoded protein: CASSRRRGANSYEQYF.

The chain joins TRBV28 to TRBJ2-7; 7 nucleotides match TRBD2. Unmatched junction bases numbered 7, after V lost 5 bases and J lost 0 bases. The CDR3 is 15 amino acids. Germline CDR1 is MDHEN and CDR2 is SYDVKM. The CDR3 loop reads CASSPAAGLSYEQYF. CDR3 in DNA: TGTGCCAGCAGTCCCGCAGCGGGGCTCTCCTACGAGCAGTACTTC.

The chain has TRBV5-1 and TRBJ2-6; D is uncertain. Trimming pared 4 bases from V and 0 bases from J, leaving 11 bases between. In germline, CDR1 is SGHRS, CDR2 YFSETQ. This CDR3 has 16 residues. The CDR3 DNA reads TGCGCCAGCAGCCAGACCAGAGCCTCTGGGGCCAACGTCCTGACTTTC. Translating it yields CASSQTRASGANVLTF.

The V and J genes are TRBV5-1 and TRBJ1-5; TRBD1 matches at 11 bases. CDR3 length: 16 residues. From germline, CDR1 is SGHRS and CDR2 YFSETQ. Trimming removed 4 bases from V and 6 bases from J; junction bases left unmatched: 9. The CDR3 sequence is CASSPGQGVFSQPQHF. CDR3 coding DNA: TGCGCCAGCAGCCCGGGACAGGGGGTTTTCTCTCAGCCCCAGCATTTT.

The rearrangement joins TRBV15 to TRBJ2-5, with 9 bases aligning to TRBD2. The CDR3 runs 16 residues. Germline values: CDR1 LNHNV, CDR2 YYDKDF (reference sequence). J gave up 5 bases and V 5 bases, and 12 bases lay outside the gene matches. CDR3 bases: TGTGCCACCAGCCGCGGGGGGGGCCGAAAGGTGGAGACCCAGTACTTC. The encoded protein is CATSRGGGRKVETQYF.

The chain uses TRBV7-3 and TRBJ2-2; TRBD1 aligns across 7 bases. V was clipped by 7 bases and J by 4 bases; unmatched bases: 6. Germline V gene lookup returns CDR1 SGHTA and CDR2 FQGTGA. CDR3 size: 14 residues. The CDR3 region has the DNA TGTGCCAGCAACGTACAGGGGTCCACCGGGGAGCTGTTTTTT. This sequence encodes CASNVQGSTGELFF.

This chain links TRBV7-3 with TRBJ2-5, with 10 nucleotides matching TRBD2. Losses at the gene ends were 5 bases for V and 0 bases for J; bases not matched to a gene: 6. From germline, CDR1 is SGHTA and CDR2 FQGTGA. This CDR3 has 16 amino acids. Written as DNA, the CDR3 is TGTGCCAGCAGCAGATCTAGCGGGGGACACCAAGAGACCCAGTACTTC. This translates into CASSRSSGGHQETQYF.

The chain joins TRBV9 to TRBJ2-5; D gene ambiguous. The germline V and J ends were trimmed by 1 base and 5 bases, with 6 bases remaining between them. The CDR3 covers 12 residues. Germline V gives CDR1 SGDLS, CDR2 YYNGEE. The CDR3 coding sequence is TGTGCCAGCAGCGTAATGGGGGAGACCCAGTACTTC. Its protein product is CASSVMGETQYF.

Notes on this clone: Other nucleotide sequences in the sample specify the same CDR3. V is TRBV4-1 and J is TRBJ2-1, with TRBD2 identical over 11 bases. The CDR3 runs 15 residues. Trimming at V came to 4 bases and at J to 4 bases, leaving 3 bases not matched to a gene. CDR1 is MGHRA and CDR2 is YSYEKL in the germline V gene. For the CDR3, the DNA is TGCGCCAGCAGCCCGGGACTAGCGGAGTACAATGAGCAGTTCTTC. Protein product: CASSPGLAEYNEQFF.

The V gene is TRBV5-6, the J gene TRBJ2-7; D may be TRBD1 (5 bases). V lost 0 bases and J 9 bases, leaving 10 bases between the germline ends. Germline-derived CDR1 and CDR2 are SGHDT and YYEEEE. The CDR3 runs to 12 residues. In DNA form, the CDR3 reads TGTGCCAGCAGCTTGGTAGGGGCTGTGCAGTACTTC. Translation gives CASSLVGAVQYF. Based on the CDR3 plus reference TRBV5-6 and TRBJ2-7, the full variable domain is DAGVTQSPTHLIKTRGQQVTLRCSPKSGHDTVSWYQQALGQGPQFIFQYYEEEERQRGNFPDRFSGHQFPNYSSELNVNALLLGDSALYLCASSLVGAVQYFGPGTRLTVT.

The chain has TRBV28 and TRBJ2-1; tentatively, D is TRBD1 (7 bases). Germline V lookup: CDR1 MDHEN, CDR2 SYDVKM. This CDR3 contains 16 residues. Trimming pared 8 bases from V and 2 bases from J, leaving 19 bases between. The CDR3 protein is CASGLNRQGTYNEQFF. In DNA form, the CDR3 reads TGTGCCAGCGGACTAAATCGACAGGGCACCTACAATGAGCAGTTCTTC.